This passage covers 7 T cell receptor beta chains from one sample sequenced in a study of blood T cell repertoires in COVID-19 (dated by TCRdb to 2020 to 2021). Library creation used the immunoSEQ multiplex PCR assay. The table was pulled from immuneACCESS by TCRdb, which kept in-frame rearrangements only. Such tables lose some clones; where checked, under half of the loss comes from unresolved V genes, and the rest has no known cause. Here the sample has roughly 150,000 clones; about 86% occur a single time. The ten largest make up under 4.5% of the sample. Sequences were obtained from peripheral blood. All receptors come from a woman in her 70s with acute or convalescent COVID-19.

The V and J genes are TRBV20-1 and TRBJ2-3, with D hard to call. This CDR3 has 13 amino acids. V was clipped by 3 bases and J by 2 bases, with 9 bases between them. Germline V gives CDR1 DFQATT, CDR2 SNEGSKA (reference sequence). The CDR3 nucleotides are TGCAGTGCTAGTGGGCTTTACACAGATACGCAGTATTTT. Translation gives CSASGLYTDTQYF.

The chain combines TRBV18 with TRBJ2-4; weak D call: TRBD1 (6 bases). Trimming cost V 3 bases and J 5 bases, with 11 bases left between them. Germline CDR1 is KGHSH and CDR2 is LQKENI. The CDR3 runs 14 residues. The CDR3 region is CASSPPGAENIQYF. The CDR3, as DNA: TGTGCCAGCTCACCCCCAGGGGCCGAAAACATTCAGTACTTC.

With respect to this clone: Relative to the germline gene, one junction end is altered; a read error may explain this. The V and J genes are TRBV19 and TRBJ1-1, with 9 bases aligning to TRBD1. The V gene's germline CDR1 is LNHDA and CDR2 SQIVND (reference sequence). The CDR3 spans 14 residues. The CDR3 bases are TGTGCCAGTACTATCGGGACAGGGAACTCTGAAGCTTTCTTT. It encodes CASTIGTGNSEAFF.

A word on this clone: Other DNA sequences in this specimen translate into the identical CDR3. This chain joins TRBV18 and TRBJ1-2; 7 bases agree with TRBD1. Trimming took 3 bases from V and 3 from J; bases not matched to a gene: 4. The CDR3 is 14 residues long. Germline assignment: CDR1 KGHSH and CDR2 LQKENI. CDR3 in amino acids: CASSPLDRDYGYTF. CDR3 DNA sequence: TGTGCCAGCTCACCCCTCGACAGGGACTATGGCTACACCTTC.

The V call is TRBV6-1, the J call TRBJ1-3, with no clear D. There are 15 residues in the CDR3. V lost 3 bases to trimming and J lost 0 bases, with 9 bases between them. Germline lookup yields CDR1 MNHNS and CDR2 SASEGT. The CDR3 here is CASSEGASSGNTIYF. The CDR3 DNA is TGTGCCAGCAGTGAGGGCGCGAGCTCTGGAAACACCATATATTTT.

The chain joins TRBV7-8 to TRBJ1-6; D unresolved. The CDR3 has 13 residues. Looked up from germline, CDR1 is SGHVS and CDR2 is FQNEAQ. V lost 4 bases, J lost 13 bases, and 14 bases lay in between. DNA for the CDR3: TGTGCCAGCAGCTGGGAGGTCGGATCTCCCCTCCACTTT. Its protein product is CASSWEVGSPLHF.

This clone showed up just once. The chain joins TRBV5-1 to TRBJ2-7; 7 bases line up with TRBD2. CDR1 is SGHRS and CDR2 is YFSETQ in the germline V gene. The CDR3 contains 15 residues. V shed 0 bases, J shed 3 bases, and the junction held 6 bases outside the gene matches. The CDR3 DNA reads TGCGCCAGCAGCTTGGGGGTGACTAGCAGCTACGAGCAGTACTTC. Its translation: CASSLGVTSSYEQYF. Full variable domain (rest looked up from reference TRBV5-1 and TRBJ2-7): KAGVTQTPRYLIKTRGQQVTLSCSPISGHRSVSWYQQTPGQGLQFLFEYFSETQRNKGNFPGRFSGRQFSNSRSEMNVSTLELGDSALYLCASSLGVTSSYEQYFGPGTRLTVT.